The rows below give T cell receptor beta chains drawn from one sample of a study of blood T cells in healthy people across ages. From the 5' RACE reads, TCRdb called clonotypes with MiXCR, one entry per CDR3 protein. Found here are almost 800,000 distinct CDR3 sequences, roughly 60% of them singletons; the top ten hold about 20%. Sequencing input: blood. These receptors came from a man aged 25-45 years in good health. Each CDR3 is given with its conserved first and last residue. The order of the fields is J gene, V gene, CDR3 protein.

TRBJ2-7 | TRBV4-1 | CASSQTGSREQYF
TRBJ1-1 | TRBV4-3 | CASSRDLEGPTEAFF
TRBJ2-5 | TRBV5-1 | CASSSQPGQQETQYF
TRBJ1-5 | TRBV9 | CASSTSLGSNQPQHF
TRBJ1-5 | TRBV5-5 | CASSYRDPLWSNQPQHF
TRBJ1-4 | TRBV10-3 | CAISESPGGTSREKLFF
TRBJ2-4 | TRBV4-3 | CASSQVSGRAQNIQYF
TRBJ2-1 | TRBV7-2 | CATQQTDNEQFF
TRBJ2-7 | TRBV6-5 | CASSYSYSGTYEQYF
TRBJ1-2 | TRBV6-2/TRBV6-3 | CASRAGGGDNYGYTF
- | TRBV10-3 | CAIKDRGPYEQYF
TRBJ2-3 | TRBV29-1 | CSVELSLFSGRDTDTQYF
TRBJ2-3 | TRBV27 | CASRAGTGSPDTQYF
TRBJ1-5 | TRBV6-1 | CASSEVFGGGGHQPQHF
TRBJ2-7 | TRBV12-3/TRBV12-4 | CASSHNQGLNEQYF